This T cell receptor beta chain was profiled in a study of post-analysis software for immune sequencing data. General study results and limits: Controls showed lower frequencies than patients for five TRBV segments, and TRBV5-6, TRBV5-1 and TRBV20-1 were among these.

Germline V gene sequence: CDR1 SGHTA, CDR2 FQGNSA. The CDR3 totals 13 residues. V trimming: 6 bases; J trimming: 6 bases; junction bases outside the gene matches: 7. Note on this clonotype: Its antigen is as yet unknown.

The library was made from cDNA and included unique molecular identifiers. TCRdb analysed the PCR reads with MiXCR anew, one entry per CDR3 protein. The repertoire consists of 250,000 to 300,000 distinct CDR3 sequences, with 30% to 45% occurring once and the leading ten covering roughly 4.8%. This chain joins TRBV7-2 and TRBJ1-2, with 7 positions matching TRBD1. Sample: blood. The TCR comes from a girl aged 5 to 17 with multiple sclerosis. The CDR3 reads CASRRQGTDGYTF. In nucleotides, the CDR3 is TGTGCCAGCAGACGACAGGGTACCGATGGCTACACCTTC.